The 10 T cell receptor beta chains presented below share a single source sample, sequenced in a study of T cells in Graves' hyperthyroidism and ophthalmopathy (dated by TCRdb to the late 2010s). Library generation was performed with multiplex PCR. The reads were generated on an Illumina HiSeq 2000. Amplification of TCR beta CDR3 regions was carried out from RNA transcripts. The TCR CDR3 was subjected to a first round of RT-PCR using the HTBI primer set and the Qiagen OneStep RT-PCR kit. The public sequencing data were trimmed at Q25 with fastp and processed into clonotypes with MiXCR by TCRdb, which kept only in-frame beta chains. Records with the same CDR3 protein are collapsed into one entry carrying the most frequent genes and DNA. For this sample there are 50,000 to 75,000 distinct CDR3 sequences; 40% to 55% appear just once. In total, the top ten clones hold about an eighth of the sample. Sequencing was carried out using blood. Every receptor here comes from a woman aged 30 to 39 with Graves' ophthalmopathy.

The V gene is TRBV20-1, the J gene TRBJ1-6, with D unresolved. Trimming left V 3 bases short and J 5 bases short, with 5 bases between. The V gene's germline CDR1 is DFQATT and CDR2 SNEGSKA (reference sequence). There are 12 residues in the CDR3. The CDR3 loop reads CSARRDNSPLHF. For the CDR3, the DNA is TGCAGTGCTAGGCGGGATAATTCACCCCTCCACTTT.

The chain combines TRBV19 with TRBJ2-5; 7 bases map to TRBD2. Germline V gene sequence: CDR1 LNHDA, CDR2 SQIVND (reference sequence). The CDR3 runs 14 residues. With 4 bases clipped from V and 2 bases from J, the junction kept 4 bases outside the gene matches. The CDR3 here is CASSTLAAQETQYF. CDR3 nucleotides: TGTGCCAGTAGTACGCTAGCGGCACAAGAGACCCAGTACTTC.

The chain joins TRBV10-2 to TRBJ2-2; D possibly corresponds to TRBD2 (6 bases). CDR3 length: 16 amino acids. Germline-derived CDR1 and CDR2 are WSHSY and SAAADI. V lost 3 bases and J 9 bases, leaving 20 bases between the germline ends. CDR3 in amino acids: CASSDWTNSFNRELFF. For the CDR3, the DNA is TGCGCCAGCAGTGATTGGACTAACAGTTTTAACCGGGAGCTGTTTTTT.

This clonotype showed up many times. The chain recombines TRBV10-3 with TRBJ1-6; perhaps TRBD1 as D (6 bases). Trimming stripped 6 bases from V and 2 bases from J, with 17 bases between. The germline gives CDR1 ENHRY, CDR2 SYGVKD. This CDR3 has 17 amino acids. The CDR3 sequence is CAISGEAGAAYNSPLHF. For the CDR3, the DNA is TGTGCCATCAGCGGGGAGGCAGGGGCCGCCTATAATTCACCCCTCCACTTT.

There are many counts of this clonotype. The chain has TRBV12-3 or TRBV12-4 and TRBJ2-5; D is possibly TRBD1 or TRBD2 (5 bases each). The CDR3 loop spans 14 amino acids. V lost 7 bases, J lost 1 base, and 13 bases lay in between. The CDR3 sequence: CASTQGVPQETQYF. DNA for the CDR3: TGTGCCAGCACTCAGGGAGTTCCCCAAGAGACCCAGTACTTC.

This chain links TRBV15 with TRBJ1-5, with D possibly matching TRBD1 (5 bases). There are 13 residues in the CDR3. Trimming took 5 bases from V and 3 from J, leaving 8 bases between them. Germline-derived CDR1 and CDR2 are LNHNV and YYDKDF (reference sequence). The CDR3 reads CATSGRDNQPQHF. Written as DNA, the CDR3 is TGTGCCACCAGCGGCAGGGACAATCAGCCCCAGCATTTT.

On this clonotype itself: The conserved phenylalanine or tryptophan normally closing the CDR3 is absent here, so this likely arose from a read error. No DNA is shown, since the ends of the CDR3 on it are uncertain; the CDR3 is the one TCRdb lists. The chain combines TRBV7-2 with TRBJ2-1; the table gives TRBD1 as D, unverified against the DNA. The CDR3 has 9 residues if both end residues are counted. Germline lookup yields CDR1 SGHTA and CDR2 FQGNSA. The CDR3 loop reads CASSPRQGA.

The chain links TRBV20-1 to TRBJ1-4, with D possibly TRBD1 on 5 matching bases. This CDR3 spans 15 amino acids. V shed 5 bases and J shed 8 bases, with 21 bases lying between them. The germline V gene has CDR1 DFQATT and CDR2 SNEGSKA (reference sequence). CDR3 coding DNA: TGCAGTGCTGAACTTTGGGGGACGATGAGAGAAAAACTGTTTTTT. Its translation is CSAELWGTMREKLFF.

The chain carries TRBV29-1 and TRBJ2-7; 11 bases align to TRBD2. J gave up 6 bases and V 4 bases, and 2 bases lay outside the gene matches. The V gene's germline CDR1 is SQVTM and CDR2 ANQGSEA. The CDR3 covers 12 residues. DNA of the CDR3: TGCAGCGTTGGACTAGCGGGACGCGAGCAGTACTTC. This sequence encodes CSVGLAGREQYF.

This clonotype was seen many times. This sequence joins TRBV19 and TRBJ1-3; D is ambiguous. Germline V lookup: CDR1 LNHDA, CDR2 SQIVND (reference sequence). The CDR3 totals 16 residues. The V end was cut by 4 bases, the J end by 8 bases, with 21 bases between. The CDR3 sequence is CASSTRRTLAMDTIYF. CDR3 bases: TGTGCCAGTAGTACTAGACGGACCTTAGCGATGGACACCATATATTTT.